This T cell receptor (beta chain) appears in the sequencing data of a study of cytomegalovirus exposure and HLA in healthy donors. V lost 5 bases, J lost 9 bases, and 17 bases lay in between. Germline CDR1 SQVTM, CDR2 ANQGSEA. The length of the CDR3 is 13 residues. The data were produced by immunoSEQ multiplex PCR, yet TCRdb's version contains in-frame clones alone and is incomplete. The sample comprises 150,000 to 200,000 clones, around nine tenths of which are singletons, and 1.4% rests with the top ten. The J gene is TRBJ2-1, the V gene TRBV29-1; weak D call: TRBD2 (7 bases). The clonotype comes from a woman in her 30s in good health and CMV-seronegative. What was sequenced was PBMCs. The CDR3 reads CSVRRRGALEQFF. Written as DNA, the CDR3 is TGCAGCGTTAGACGCCGGGGGGCCCTTGAGCAGTTCTTC.